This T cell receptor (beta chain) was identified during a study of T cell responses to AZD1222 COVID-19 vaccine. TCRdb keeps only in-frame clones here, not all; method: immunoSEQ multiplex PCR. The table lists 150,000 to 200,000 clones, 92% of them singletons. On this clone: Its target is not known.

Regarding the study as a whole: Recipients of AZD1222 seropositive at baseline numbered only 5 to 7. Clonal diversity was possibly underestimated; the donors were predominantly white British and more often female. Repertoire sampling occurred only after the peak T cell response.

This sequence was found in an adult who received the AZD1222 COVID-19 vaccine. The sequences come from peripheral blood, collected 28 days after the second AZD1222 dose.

This CDR3 is CASSSLAGEGNEQFF. CDR3 nucleotides: TGTGCCAGCAGCTCACTAGCGGGGGAAGGCAATGAGCAGTTCTTC. The genes are TRBV4-2 and TRBJ2-1; 11 nucleotides match TRBD2. Germline V gene data show CDR1 as LGHNA and CDR2 as YNFKEQ. Losses at the gene ends were 5 bases for V and 6 bases for J; bases not matched to a gene: 6. The CDR3 runs to 15 residues.